This is a list of T cell receptor beta chains from one sample in a study of cytomegalovirus exposure and HLA in healthy donors. The method was immunoSEQ multiplex PCR; TCRdb's version includes in-frame clones alone and lacks a portion of them. Of 150,000 or so clones in the sample, about two thirds were seen once. Sequenced: PBMCs. These receptors were obtained from a man between 25 and 39 years old in good health and CMV-seropositive. Each CDR3 is given with its conserved first and last residue. The order of the fields is clone size, J gene, V gene, CDR3 protein. Part of the rows lack a size; the others show once, few, many or a class for expanded clones.

. | . | TRBV2 | CASSARGYEQYF
few | TRBJ2-1 | TRBV7-9 | CASSPGQGAYYNEQFF
. | TRBJ1-2 | TRBV29-1 | CSVGRGNRDGYTF
few | TRBJ2-5 | TRBV5-6 | CASSIIFGTGLQETQYF
few | TRBJ1-4 | TRBV2 | CASRLQVNEKLFF
. | TRBJ1-5 | TRBV2 | CASRDRGTNQPQHF
. | TRBJ2-2 | TRBV5-1 | CASSLDTQTGELFF
. | TRBJ2-5 | TRBV18 | CASSLSSGQQETQYF
. | TRBJ2-5 | TRBV18 | CASSPIVETQYF
. | TRBJ2-5 | TRBV30 | CAWREAGPQETQYF
. | TRBJ1-5 | TRBV6-1 | CASSIYKGLNQPQHF
. | TRBJ2-1 | TRBV9 | CASSVNSLHEQFF
. | TRBJ2-6 | TRBV7-9 | CASSLSGTGPLAGANVLTF
. | TRBJ2-1 | TRBV11-3 | CASSLSSQWTTRTYNEQFF
. | TRBJ2-2 | TRBV10-1 | CASSGVFGGTGELFF
. | TRBJ1-4 | TRBV7-2 | CASSPRGSTNEKLFF
. | TRBJ2-7 | TRBV4-2 | CASSLSGTPVQQYF
few | TRBJ1-2 | TRBV5-1 | CASSLLQAGGYGYTF
. | TRBJ2-7 | TRBV11-2 | CASSFGRGAGYEQYF
few | TRBJ2-5 | TRBV1 | CTSSQDMGPSAAQETQYF
. | TRBJ1-2 | TRBV30 | CAFRDSNYGYTF
once | TRBJ2-7 | TRBV7-2 | CASSSQTSSGLPALRF
. | TRBJ1-1 | TRBV12-5 | CASDLSGMNTEAFF
. | TRBJ2-2 | TRBV18 | CASSSGTGMNTGELFF
few | TRBJ1-1 | TRBV6-5 | CASSTPGGYTEAFF
. | . | TRBV2 | CASSEVNYEQYF
. | TRBJ1-1 | TRBV7-9 | CASSLDLNTEAFF
. | TRBJ2-7 | TRBV6-1 | CASSEETSGSTYEQYF
. | TRBJ2-5 | TRBV18 | CASSRVTGGAETQYF
. | TRBJ2-3 | TRBV7-2 | CASRLAEYTDTQYF
. | TRBJ2-7 | TRBV7-2 | CASSLNVGAYEQYF
. | . | TRBV4-1 | CASSQYPSGLLSYEQYF
. | TRBJ2-5 | TRBV4-1 | CASRLAGVPQETQYF
. | TRBJ2-3 | TRBV10-3 | CAINPGATDTQYF
. | . | TRBV5-1 | CASKPSGEGAYEQYF
. | TRBJ2-1 | TRBV10-2 | CASSESAGVNEQFF
. | TRBJ1-5 | TRBV19 | CATGAVNSNQPQHF
. | TRBJ2-1 | TRBV4-1 | CASSPPRHLYNEQFF
. | TRBJ2-1 | TRBV14 | CASSRDWRISSYNEQFF
few | TRBJ2-7 | TRBV6-1 | CASKTPSGQSYEQYF